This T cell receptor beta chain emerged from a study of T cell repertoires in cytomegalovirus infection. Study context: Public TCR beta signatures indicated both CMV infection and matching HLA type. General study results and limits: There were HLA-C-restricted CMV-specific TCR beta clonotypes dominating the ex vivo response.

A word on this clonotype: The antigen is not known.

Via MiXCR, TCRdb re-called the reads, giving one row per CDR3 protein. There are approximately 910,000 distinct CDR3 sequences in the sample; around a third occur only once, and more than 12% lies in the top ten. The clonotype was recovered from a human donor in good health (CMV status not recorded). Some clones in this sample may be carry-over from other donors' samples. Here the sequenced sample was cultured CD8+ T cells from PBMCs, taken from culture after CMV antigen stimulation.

CDR3 coding DNA: TGTGCCAGCAGTTACTTGGGACTAGCGCCGAGGGCTGAGCAGTTCTTC. Protein: CASSYLGLAPRAEQFF. V usage is TRBV6-2 or TRBV6-3 and J usage is TRBJ2-1, with 10 bases identical to TRBD2. Germline V CDR1 and CDR2: MNHEY, SVGEGT. After removal of 1 base from V and 9 bases from J, the junction contained 9 bases not matched to a gene. CDR3 length: 16 residues.